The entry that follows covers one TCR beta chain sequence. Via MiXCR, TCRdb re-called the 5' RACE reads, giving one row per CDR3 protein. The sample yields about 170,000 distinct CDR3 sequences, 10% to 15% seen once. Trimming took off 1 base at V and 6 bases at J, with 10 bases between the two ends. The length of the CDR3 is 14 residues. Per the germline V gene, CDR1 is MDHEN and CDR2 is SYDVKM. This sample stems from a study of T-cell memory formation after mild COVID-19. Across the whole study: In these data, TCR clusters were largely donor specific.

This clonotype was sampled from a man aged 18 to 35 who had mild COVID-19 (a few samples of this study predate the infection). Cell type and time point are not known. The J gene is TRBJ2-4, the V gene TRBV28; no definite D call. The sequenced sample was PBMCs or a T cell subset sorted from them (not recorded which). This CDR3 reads CASSLSGPGNIQYF. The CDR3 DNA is TGTGCCAGCAGTTTATCGGGCCCTGGAAACATTCAGTACTTC. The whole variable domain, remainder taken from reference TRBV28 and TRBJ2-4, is DVKVTQSSRYLVKRTGEKVFLECVQDMDHENMFWYRQDPGLGLRLIYFSYDVKMKEKGDIPEGYSVSREKKERFSLILESASTNQTSMYLCASSLSGPGNIQYFGAGTRLSVL.